These 3 T cell receptor beta chains came from one sample sequenced in a study of cytomegalovirus exposure and HLA in healthy donors (dated by TCRdb to the late 2010s). Receptor libraries were prepared by the immunoSEQ multiplex PCR assay. A mixture of 60 forward primers for TCR Vbeta segments and 13 reverse primers for TCR Jbeta segments was used in the multiplex PCR. TCRdb holds this immuneACCESS table with in-frame rearrangements only. Some clones are missing; in checked studies, unresolved V genes explain under half, and the rest has no known cause. The sample yields 150,000 to 250,000 clones; 70% to 80% were counted once. Jointly, the top ten make up less than 2% of the sample. Sequencing was carried out using PBMCs. These receptor sequences come from a girl aged 5-17 years in good health and CMV-seropositive.

V and J are TRBV27 and TRBJ1-1; D ambiguous. Germline assignment: CDR1 MNHEY and CDR2 SMNVEV (reference sequence). V dropped 5 bases and J dropped 4 bases, with 17 bases sitting between them. CDR3 length equals 15 residues. Here the CDR3 reads CASSTEPGGGTEAFF. Here the CDR3 DNA reads TGTGCCAGCAGTACCGAACCGGGAGGCGGCACTGAAGCTTTCTTT.

V is TRBV6-5 and J is TRBJ2-2; 9 bases match TRBD1. V shed 1 base and J 7 bases; nucleotides not matched to a gene: 4. The germline gives CDR1 MNHEY, CDR2 SVGAGI. The CDR3 totals 15 residues. This CDR3 is CASSYWGQGGGELFF. CDR3 coding DNA: TGTGCCAGCAGTTACTGGGGACAGGGAGGCGGGGAGCTGTTTTTT.

The chain couples TRBV5-1 to TRBJ2-2; 8 bases fit TRBD1. The CDR3 consists of 15 residues. Losses at the gene ends were 5 bases for V and 5 bases for J; bases not matched to a gene: 8. Germline V gene data show CDR1 as SGHRS and CDR2 as YFSETQ. The CDR3 nucleotides are TGCGCCAGCAGGTCGGACAGGGTCCTGACCGGGGAGCTGTTTTTT. It translates to CASRSDRVLTGELFF.